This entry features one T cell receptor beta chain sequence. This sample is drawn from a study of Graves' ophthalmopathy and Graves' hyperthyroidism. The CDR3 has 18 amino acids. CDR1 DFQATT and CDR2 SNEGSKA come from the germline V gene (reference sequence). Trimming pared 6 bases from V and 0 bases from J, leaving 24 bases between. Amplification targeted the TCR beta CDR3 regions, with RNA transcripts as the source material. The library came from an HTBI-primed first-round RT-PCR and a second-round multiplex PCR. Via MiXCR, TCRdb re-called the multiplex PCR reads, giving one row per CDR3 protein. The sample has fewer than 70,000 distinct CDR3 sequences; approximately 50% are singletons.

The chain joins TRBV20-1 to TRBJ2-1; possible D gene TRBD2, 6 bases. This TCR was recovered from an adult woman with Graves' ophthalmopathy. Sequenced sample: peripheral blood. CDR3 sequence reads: CSAEDAQRDSGSYNEQFF. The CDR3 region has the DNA TGCAGTGCCGAAGATGCTCAAAGAGATAGCGGCTCCTACAATGAGCAGTTCTTC.